A selection of T cell receptor beta chains follows, all from one sample in a study of control samples from healthy donors and cancer patients. Sequencing was performed with immunoSEQ multiplex PCR; in TCRdb, only in-frame clones are kept and a portion is missing. The sample includes tens of thousands of clones, about 92% of them seen just once. Specimen: PBMCs. The source of these receptors is a man in his forties or fifties with colorectal cancer. The CDR3 runs from the conserved cysteine through the conserved F or W. The D gene is left open where the match is weak. Not all rows give a size; the values are once, few, many and, for expanded clones, a class.

abundance	d_gene	v_gene	j_gene	CDR3nt	CDR3aa
NA	TRBD1	TRBV27	TRBJ2-7	TGTGCCAGCAGTTTATCGGGACAGGGACCCTACGAGCAGTACTTC	CASSLSGQGPYEQYF
NA	NA	TRBV19	TRBJ1-1	TGTGCCAGTTCTTTTTTAAACACTGAAGCTTTCTTT	CASSFLNTEAFF
NA	TRBD1	TRBV7-6	TRBJ1-5	TGTGCCAGCAGCTCAGGGGGGGCCGATCAGCCCCAGCATTTT	CASSSGGADQPQHF
NA	TRBD2	TRBV5-1	TRBJ2-7	TGCGCCAGCAGCTTTGGCGGGAGTACTTCCTACGAGCAGTACTTC	CASSFGGSTSYEQYF
once	TRBD1	TRBV28	TRBJ2-3	TGTGCCAGCAGTTCCGGACAGGGGGCTCGGGGCACAGATACGCAGTATTTT	CASSSGQGARGTDTQYF
NA	NA	TRBV23-1	TRBJ1-2	TGCGCCAGCAGTCAATCTACAGGGAGATGCTATGGCTACACCTTC	CASSQSTGRCYGYTF
NA	NA	TRBV27	TRBJ1-1	TGTGCCAGCAGTTTATTCTCGGGGGGCACTGAAGCTTTCTTT	CASSLFSGGTEAFF
NA	NA	TRBV28	TRBJ1-2	TGTGCCAGCAGCCGGACAGTGTATGGCTACACCTTC	CASSRTVYGYTF
NA	NA	TRBV3-1/TRBV3-2	TRBJ1-1	TGTGCCAGCAGCCAAGATCCCAGGGGGAACACTGAAGCTTTCTTT	CASSQDPRGNTEAFF
NA	TRBD1	TRBV12-3/TRBV12-4	TRBJ2-1	TGTGCCAGCAGTTACCAGGGGGCTGAGGGGCAGTTCTTC	CASSYQGAEGQFF
once	NA	TRBV7-9	TRBJ1-6	TGTGCCAGCAGCGCGCAGGGAGAGTCACCCCTCCACTTT	CASSAQGESPLHF
NA	NA	TRBV7-9	TRBJ2-7	TGTGCCAGCAGCTCCCCCTCCGCCTACGAGCAGTACTTC	CASSSPSAYEQYF
NA	NA	TRBV30	TRBJ2-2	TGTGCCTGGAGTCAGGGAAGCGTCGGGGAGCTGTTTTTT	CAWSQGSVGELFF
NA	NA	TRBV21-1	TRBJ2-3	TGTGCCAGCAGCAAAGAGGTCTGGGGCGGGCCAGATACGCAGTATTTT	CASSKEVWGGPDTQYF
NA	NA	TRBV11-1	TRBJ1-4	TGTGCCAGCAGCTCCGGACGGTTTAATGAAAAACTGTTTTTT	CASSSGRFNEKLFF
NA	TRBD1	TRBV19	TRBJ2-3	TGTGCCAGTAGCGGACAGGGTAGTTTGGATACGCAGTATTTT	CASSGQGSLDTQYF
NA	TRBD2	TRBV10-3	TRBJ2-4	TGTGCCATCAGTGGAAGTGGGACTAGCGGGAGTACAAAAAACATTCAGTACTTC	CAISGSGTSGSTKNIQYF
NA	NA	TRBV6-5	TRBJ1-1	TGTGCCAGCAGTTATGGTGGAGAGAACACTGAAGCTTTCTTT	CASSYGGENTEAFF
once	TRBD1	TRBV30	TRBJ1-1	TGTGCCTGGAGGCAACAGGGGGCGCGGAACACTGAAGCTTTCTTT	CAWRQQGARNTEAFF
NA	TRBD2	TRBV5-1	TRBJ2-1	TGCGCCAGCAGCTTGACTCGACTAGCGCGATACAATGAGCAGTTCTTC	CASSLTRLARYNEQFF
NA	NA	TRBV11-2	TRBJ2-1	TGTGCCAGCAGCTTAGACTCCGAACTAGGTTACCCATACAATGAGCAGTTCTTC	CASSLDSELGYPYNEQFF
NA	TRBD1	TRBV28	TRBJ2-7	TGTGCCAGCAGGGATTTGGGACAGGGTACCTACGAGCAGTACTTC	CASRDLGQGTYEQYF
NA	NA	TRBV4-3	TRBJ1-1	TGCGCCAGCAGCCCGGACATGAACACTGAAGCTTTCTTT	CASSPDMNTEAFF
NA	NA	TRBV15	TRBJ2-1	TGTGCCACCAGCAGAGATAGCCAGGGGTGGTGGAATGAGCAGTTCTTC	CATSRDSQGWWNEQFF
NA	NA	TRBV9	TRBJ2-7	TGTGCCAGCAGCCAGGGTGGGGAATTACACGAGCAGTACTTC	CASSQGGELHEQYF
NA	NA	TRBV19	TRBJ1-1	TGTGCCAGTAGTACCGTCCCGGGACGGTCGCGGAACACTGAAGCTTTCTTT	CASSTVPGRSRNTEAFF
NA	TRBD2	TRBV9	TRBJ2-5	TGTGCCAGCAGCGTCGGGGGGACCCAAGAGACCCAGTACTTC	CASSVGGTQETQYF
NA	NA	TRBV27	TRBJ2-7	TGTGCCAGCGGTCTAGGGCAGGGTCGGTACGAGCAGTACTTC	CASGLGQGRYEQYF
few	NA	TRBV2	TRBJ1-2	TGTGCCAGCAGTGAGGGCAGGGGCCAGATTAACTATGGCTACACCTTC	CASSEGRGQINYGYTF
NA	NA	TRBV9	TRBJ1-3	TGTGCCAGCAGCGTAGGGGTGGGGAAGGGTGACGGAAACACCATATATTTT	CASSVGVGKGDGNTIYF
NA	NA	TRBV29-1	TRBJ2-5	TGCAGCGCCGAGCTGGGAAACCAAGAGACCCAGTACTTC	CSAELGNQETQYF
NA	NA	TRBV29-1	TRBJ2-7	TGCAGCGTTGAAGATAGGAACGTGGAGCAGTACTTC	CSVEDRNVEQYF
NA	TRBD2	TRBV3-1/TRBV3-2	TRBJ2-7	TGTGCCAGCAGCCAACCGGGGACTACCTACGAGCAGTACTTC	CASSQPGTTYEQYF
NA	NA	TRBV2	TRBJ2-2	TGTGCCAGCAGTGAAGGTACCGCTCCCGGGGAGCTGTTTTTT	CASSEGTAPGELFF
few	TRBD1	TRBV6-5	TRBJ1-1	TGTGCCAGCAGGGGACAGGGGCGGGACACTGAAGCTTTCTTT	CASRGQGRDTEAFF
once	NA	TRBV6-5	TRBJ2-6	TGTGCCAGTGGAGTAGTGGGGGATGGGGCCAACGTCCTGACTTTC	CASGVVGDGANVLTF
NA	NA	TRBV29-1	TRBJ1-1	TGCAGCGTTGAAAGCCGGGCTACCGGCTCTGAAGCTTTCTTT	CSVESRATGSEAFF
NA	TRBD2	TRBV3-1/TRBV3-2	TRBJ2-1	TGTGCCAGCAGCCAGGAGACTAGCGGGAGTAACAATGAGCAGTTCTTC	CASSQETSGSNNEQFF
NA	NA	TRBV11-1	TRBJ2-5	TGTGCCAGCAGCCCTTACAGGGGAGGGTACCAAGAGACCCAGTACTTC	CASSPYRGGYQETQYF
NA	TRBD2	TRBV9	TRBJ2-5	TGTGCCAGCAGCGTAGAAGGGCGGGAGTGGAGAGAGACCCAGTACTTC	CASSVEGREWRETQYF
NA	TRBD1	TRBV18	TRBJ2-7	TGTGCCAGCTCACCAAACCGGGACAGGGGGCCCTACGAGCAGTACTTC	CASSPNRDRGPYEQYF
NA	TRBD2	TRBV5-1	TRBJ2-1	TGCGCCAGCAGCCAGGGACTAGCAGGCAATGAGCAGTTCTTC	CASSQGLAGNEQFF
NA	NA	TRBV18	TRBJ2-2	TGTGCCAGCTCATCCTTGGGACCTAGGACGTCGGGGGAGCTGTTTTTT	CASSSLGPRTSGELFF
NA	NA	TRBV2	TRBJ2-2	TGTGCCAGCAGTGTGCAGGGCAACACCGGGGAGCTGTTTTTT	CASSVQGNTGELFF
few	NA	TRBV7-9	TRBJ1-6	TGTGCCAGCAGCTTAGCATGGAGGGTTCAATCACCCCTCCACTTT	CASSLAWRVQSPLHF
NA	TRBD1	TRBV28	TRBJ1-5	TGTGCCACCCAGGGACAGGGACGGCAGCCCCAGCATTTT	CATQGQGRQPQHF
NA	NA	TRBV5-1	TRBJ2-3	TGCGCCAGCAGCTTGGACAGCCTAGATACGCAGTATTTT	CASSLDSLDTQYF
NA	NA	TRBV28	TRBJ1-1	TGTGCCAGCAGTTTACTTTCGGGAACTGAAGCTTTCTTT	CASSLLSGTEAFF